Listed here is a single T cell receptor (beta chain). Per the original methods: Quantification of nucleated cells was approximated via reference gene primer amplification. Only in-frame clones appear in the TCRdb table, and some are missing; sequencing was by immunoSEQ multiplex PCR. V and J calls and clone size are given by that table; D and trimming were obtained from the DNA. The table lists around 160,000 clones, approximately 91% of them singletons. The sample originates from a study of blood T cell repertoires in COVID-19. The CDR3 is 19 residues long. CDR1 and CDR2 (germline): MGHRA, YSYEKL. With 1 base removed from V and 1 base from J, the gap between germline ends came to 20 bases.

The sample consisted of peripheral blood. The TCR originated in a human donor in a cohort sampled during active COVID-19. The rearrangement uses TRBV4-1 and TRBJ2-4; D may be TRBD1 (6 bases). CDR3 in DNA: TGCGCCAGCAGCCAAGGGGCAGGGGTTGGTGGGGTGGCCAAAAACATTCAGTACTTC. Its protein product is CASSQGAGVGGVAKNIQYF.